These 11 T cell receptor beta chains were sequenced from one sample in a study of cytomegalovirus exposure and HLA in healthy donors. Measured with immunoSEQ multiplex PCR; TCRdb has only the in-frame clones, and not every one. Here the sample spans 100,000 to 150,000 clones, about 96% being singletons. Sequencing was carried out using PBMCs. These TCRs come from a man in his late teens or twenties in good health and CMV-seronegative.

The gene calls are TRBV12-5 and TRBJ2-1; D is ambiguous. The germline V and J ends were trimmed by 4 bases and 4 bases, with 2 bases remaining between them. The CDR3 totals 11 residues. Germline CDR1 LGHNT, CDR2 FRNRAP. CDR3 amino acids: CASGSYNEQFF. CDR3 nucleotides: TGTGCTAGTGGTTCTTACAATGAGCAGTTCTTC.

The chain has TRBV10-3 and TRBJ2-1, with 9 bases lining up with TRBD2. Germline-derived CDR1 and CDR2 are ENHRY and SYGVKD. Unmatched junction bases numbered 8, after V lost 5 bases and J lost 3 bases. The CDR3 has 16 amino acids. CDR3 sequence (DNA): TGTGCCATCAGTACCTTTAGCGGGAGTAACTACAATGAGCAGTTCTTC. Translated, it gives CAISTFSGSNYNEQFF.

J is TRBJ1-5 and V is TRBV6-6; D uncertain. Trimming took 6 bases from V and 3 from J, leaving 12 bases between them. This CDR3 is 14 amino acids long. Looked up from germline, CDR1 is MNHNY and CDR2 is SVGAGI (reference sequence). CDR3 coding DNA: TGTGCCAGCAGCGGAGACGGAACCAATCAGCCCCAGCATTTT. It translates to CASSGDGTNQPQHF.

The chain carries TRBV19 and TRBJ2-3; 16 bases agree with TRBD2. The V and J ends lost 10 bases and 3 bases, in that order; junction bases with no gene match: 1. This CDR3 spans 14 amino acids. Per the germline V gene, CDR1 is LNHDA and CDR2 is SQIVND (reference sequence). DNA of the CDR3: TGTGCCACGGGACTAGCGGGAGGGACAGATACGCAGTATTTT. Translating gives CATGLAGGTDTQYF.

The chain joins TRBV2 to TRBJ2-3, with D perhaps TRBD2 (6 bases). The V gene lost 3 bases and the J gene lost 5 bases, with 9 bases spanning the gap. CDR3 length equals 13 residues. Germline CDR1 SNHLY, CDR2 FYNNEI. CDR3 region: CASSEVGGDTQYF. For the CDR3, the DNA is TGTGCCAGCAGTGAGGTGGGAGGAGATACGCAGTATTTT. Full variable domain (missing parts from reference TRBV2 and TRBJ2-3): EPEVTQTPSHQVTQMGQEVILRCVPISNHLYFYWYRQILGQKVEFLVSFYNNEISEKSEIFDDQFSVERPDGSNFTLKIRSTKLEDSAMYFCASSEVGGDTQYFGPGTRLTVL.

This clone was counted between two and nine times. The rearrangement joins TRBV7-2 to TRBJ1-5, with D tentatively TRBD1 (6 bases). Germline V gene lookup returns CDR1 SGHTA and CDR2 FQGNSA. The V gene lost 5 bases and the J gene lost 0 bases, with 11 bases spanning the gap. The CDR3 is made up of 15 amino acids. The CDR3 DNA follows: TGTGCCAGCAGCCTGGGACATTTTAGCAATCAGCCCCAGCATTTT. It translates to CASSLGHFSNQPQHF.

The chain employs TRBV5-1 and TRBJ2-2; perhaps TRBD2 as D (7 bases). CDR3 length: 15 residues. Between the trimmed V and J ends, which lost 0 bases and 7 bases, there was a span of 13 bases. Germline-derived CDR1 and CDR2 are SGHRS and YFSETQ. CDR3 nucleotide sequence: TGCGCCAGCAGCTTGGTGCGGGGGCAAGGCGGGGAGCTGTTTTTT. Translation: CASSLVRGQGGELFF.

The rearrangement uses TRBV9 and TRBJ2-1; no firm D call. The ends were cut back, 4 bases at V and 5 bases at J, with 4 bases in the middle. Germline assignment: CDR1 SGDLS and CDR2 YYNGEE. CDR3 length: 11 amino acids. CDR3 coding DNA: TGTGCCAGCAGCCTTAACAATGAGCAGTTCTTC. Translation: CASSLNNEQFF.

The chain couples TRBV7-9 to TRBJ1-4; 9 bases agree with TRBD1. The length of the CDR3 is 15 residues. With 5 bases clipped from V and 5 bases from J, the junction kept 6 bases outside the gene matches. Germline assignment: CDR1 SEHNR and CDR2 FQNEAQ (reference sequence). This CDR3 is CASSTTGTGNEKLFF. The CDR3 coding sequence is TGTGCCAGCAGCACAACCGGGACAGGGAATGAAAAACTGTTTTTT.

The V and J genes are TRBV28 and TRBJ2-6; D perhaps matches TRBD1 (5 bases). The CDR3 sequence is 15 residues long. Per germline, CDR1 MDHEN and CDR2 SYDVKM. Trimming pared 9 bases from V and 1 base from J, leaving 13 bases between. In DNA form, the CDR3 reads TGTGCCAGTAAGACAGCCCAGTCTGGGGCCAACGTCCTGACTTTC. Encoded protein: CASKTAQSGANVLTF. The complete variable domain, with remaining parts taken from reference TRBV28 and TRBJ2-6, reads DVKVTQSSRYLVKRTGEKVFLECVQDMDHENMFWYRQDPGLGLRLIYFSYDVKMKEKGDIPEGYSVSREKKERFSLILESASTNQTSMYLCASKTAQSGANVLTFGAGSRLTVL.

This chain links TRBV19 with TRBJ2-3; TRBD2 might be the D (5 bases). CDR1 and CDR2 from the germline V gene are LNHDA and SQIVND (reference sequence). The CDR3 covers 14 residues. Trimming removed 5 bases from V and 5 bases from J, with 14 bases in between. In nucleotides, the CDR3 is TGTGCCAGTAGTGATCGGGGATCGGTAGATACGCAGTATTTT. Translation gives CASSDRGSVDTQYF.